This T cell receptor beta chain was sequenced for a study of cytomegalovirus exposure and HLA in healthy donors. Whole-study findings and limits: The study put 150 to 200 TCR beta chains on its list as cytomegalovirus-associated.

With 6 bases clipped from V and 7 bases from J, the junction kept 7 bases outside the gene matches. Per the germline V gene, CDR1 is SNHLY and CDR2 is FYNNEI. The CDR3 sequence is 13 residues long. A word on this clone: Its matching antigen is unknown.

The study ran its PCR with 60 Vbeta and 13 Jbeta primers. TCRdb keeps only in-frame clones here, not all; method: immunoSEQ multiplex PCR. The data show 100,000 to 150,000 clones, approximately 78% seen once. The chain has TRBV2 and TRBJ1-1; 8 bases are shared with TRBD1. The sequence derives from a woman aged 35 to 49 in good health and CMV-seronegative. Sequenced: PBMCs. This chain's CDR3 is CASRRQGTREAFF. Written as DNA, the CDR3 is TGTGCCAGCAGACGACAGGGGACACGTGAAGCTTTCTTT.